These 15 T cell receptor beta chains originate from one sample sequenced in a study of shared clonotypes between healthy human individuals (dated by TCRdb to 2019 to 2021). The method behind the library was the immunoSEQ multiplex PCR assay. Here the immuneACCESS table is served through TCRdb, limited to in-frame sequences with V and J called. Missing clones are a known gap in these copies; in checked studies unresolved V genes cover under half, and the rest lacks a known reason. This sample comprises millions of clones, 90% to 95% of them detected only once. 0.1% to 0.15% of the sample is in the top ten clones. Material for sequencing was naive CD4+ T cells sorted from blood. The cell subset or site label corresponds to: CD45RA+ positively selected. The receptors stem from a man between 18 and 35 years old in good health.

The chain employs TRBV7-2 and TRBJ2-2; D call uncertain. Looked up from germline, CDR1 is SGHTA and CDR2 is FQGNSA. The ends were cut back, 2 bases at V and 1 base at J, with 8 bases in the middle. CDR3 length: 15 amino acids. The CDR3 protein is CASSLWAGNTGELFF. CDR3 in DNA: TGTGCCAGCAGCTTATGGGCTGGGAACACCGGGGAGCTGTTTTTT.

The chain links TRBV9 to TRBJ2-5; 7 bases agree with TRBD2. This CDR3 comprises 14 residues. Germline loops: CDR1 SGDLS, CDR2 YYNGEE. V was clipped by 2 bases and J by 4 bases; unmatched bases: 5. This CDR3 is CASSVIPSGETQYF. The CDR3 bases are TGTGCCAGCAGCGTCATCCCTAGCGGAGAGACCCAGTACTTC.

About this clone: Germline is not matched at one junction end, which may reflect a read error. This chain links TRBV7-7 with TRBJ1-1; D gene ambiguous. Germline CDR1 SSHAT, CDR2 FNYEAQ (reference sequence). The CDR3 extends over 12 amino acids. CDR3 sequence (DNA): TGTGCTAGCAGCCCAATTTTGACTGAAGCTTTCTTT. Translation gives CASSPILTEAFF.

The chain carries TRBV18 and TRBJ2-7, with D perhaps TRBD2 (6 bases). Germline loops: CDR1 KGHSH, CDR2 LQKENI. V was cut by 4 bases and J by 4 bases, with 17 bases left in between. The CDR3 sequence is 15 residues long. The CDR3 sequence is CASSLNGYAGYEQYF. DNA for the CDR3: TGTGCCAGCTCACTTAATGGGTATGCGGGGTACGAGCAGTACTTC.

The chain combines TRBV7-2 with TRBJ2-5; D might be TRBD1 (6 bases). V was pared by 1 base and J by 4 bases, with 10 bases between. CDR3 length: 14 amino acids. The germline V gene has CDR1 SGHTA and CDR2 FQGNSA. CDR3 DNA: TGTGCCAGCAGCTTAGGAATGGGGGCAGAGACCCAGTACTTC. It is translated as CASSLGMGAETQYF.

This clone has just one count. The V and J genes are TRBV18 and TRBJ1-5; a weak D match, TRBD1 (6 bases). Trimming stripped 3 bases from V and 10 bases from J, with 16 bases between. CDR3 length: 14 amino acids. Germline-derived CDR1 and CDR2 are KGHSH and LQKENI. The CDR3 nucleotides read TGTGCCAGCTCACCTGGACAGAGCTTGGATCCCCAGCATTTT. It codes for CASSPGQSLDPQHF.

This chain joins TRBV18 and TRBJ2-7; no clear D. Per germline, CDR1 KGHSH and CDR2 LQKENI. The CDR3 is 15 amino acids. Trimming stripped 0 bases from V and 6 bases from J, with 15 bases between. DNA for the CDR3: TGTGCCAGCTCACCACCCAGGACGCCCCTGCCCGAGCAGTACTTC. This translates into CASSPPRTPLPEQYF.

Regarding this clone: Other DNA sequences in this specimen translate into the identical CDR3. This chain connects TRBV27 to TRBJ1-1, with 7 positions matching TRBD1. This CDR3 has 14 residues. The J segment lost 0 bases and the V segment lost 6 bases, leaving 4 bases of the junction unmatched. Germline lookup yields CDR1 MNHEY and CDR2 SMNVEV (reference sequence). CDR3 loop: CASRLGQLNTEAFF. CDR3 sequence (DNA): TGTGCCAGCAGACTGGGACAGTTGAACACTGAAGCTTTCTTT.

The CDR3 loop is CSVGSQGPNYGYTF. CDR3 nucleotide sequence: TGCAGCGTTGGGTCCCAAGGTCCCAACTATGGCTACACCTTC. The chain employs TRBV29-1 and TRBJ1-2; D is unclear. This CDR3 has 14 amino acids. Germline loops: CDR1 SQVTM, CDR2 ANQGSEA. Trimming took off 4 bases at V and 2 bases at J, with 14 bases between the two ends.

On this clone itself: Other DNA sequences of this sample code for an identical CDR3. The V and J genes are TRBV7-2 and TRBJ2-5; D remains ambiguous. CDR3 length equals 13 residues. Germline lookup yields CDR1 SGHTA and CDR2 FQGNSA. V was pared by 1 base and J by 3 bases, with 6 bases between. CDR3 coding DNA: TGTGCCAGCAGCTTAGTCAGAGAAGAGACCCAGTACTTC. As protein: CASSLVREETQYF.

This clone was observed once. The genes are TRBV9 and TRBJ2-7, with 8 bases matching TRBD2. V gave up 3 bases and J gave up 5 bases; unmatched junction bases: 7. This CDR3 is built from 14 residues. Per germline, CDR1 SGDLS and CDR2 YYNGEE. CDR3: CASSATGGLHEQYF. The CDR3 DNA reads TGTGCCAGCAGCGCCACGGGGGGGCTGCACGAGCAGTACTTC.

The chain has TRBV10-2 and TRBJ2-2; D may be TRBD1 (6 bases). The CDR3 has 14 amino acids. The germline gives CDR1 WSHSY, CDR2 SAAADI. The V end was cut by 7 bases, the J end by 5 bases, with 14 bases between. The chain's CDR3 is CASTGTGWTGELFF. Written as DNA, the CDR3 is TGCGCCAGCACCGGAACAGGGTGGACCGGGGAGCTGTTTTTT.

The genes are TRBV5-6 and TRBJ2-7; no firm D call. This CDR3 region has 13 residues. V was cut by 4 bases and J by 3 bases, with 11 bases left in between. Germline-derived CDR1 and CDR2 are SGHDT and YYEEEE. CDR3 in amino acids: CASSTYTGYEQYF. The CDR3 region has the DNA TGTGCCAGCAGCACCTATACCGGCTACGAGCAGTACTTC.

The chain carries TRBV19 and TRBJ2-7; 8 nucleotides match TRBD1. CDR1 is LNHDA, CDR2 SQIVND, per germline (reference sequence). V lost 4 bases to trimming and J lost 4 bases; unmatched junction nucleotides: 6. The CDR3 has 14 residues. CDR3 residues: CASSTGDRRYEQYF. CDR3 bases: TGTGCCAGTAGTACCGGGGACAGGAGATACGAGCAGTACTTC.

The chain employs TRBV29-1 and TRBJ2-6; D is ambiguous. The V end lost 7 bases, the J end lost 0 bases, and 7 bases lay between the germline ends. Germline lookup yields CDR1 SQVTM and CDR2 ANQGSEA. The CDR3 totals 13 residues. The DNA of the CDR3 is TGCAGCGCCCCTATCTCTGGGGCCAACGTCCTGACTTTC. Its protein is CSAPISGANVLTF.